Shown below are 23 T cell receptor beta chains from a single sample sequenced in a study of T-cell reconstitution after alpha-beta-depleted transplantation in children. Unique molecular identifiers were used to barcode this TCRbeta library. TCRdb processed the PCR reads anew with MiXCR; each CDR3 protein has one entry. The sample records 900,000 or so distinct CDR3 sequences, 16% being singletons. The sequenced sample was PBMCs, mostly from graft donor cells, obtained 360 days after TCRalphabeta/CD19-depleted stem cell transplant. The source is a male patient between 10 and 17 years old who had a stem cell transplant for acute lymphoblastic leukemia, so the T cells may come from the graft donor.

This clonotype was recorded a few times. CDR3 residues: CASRDLSGSKGETQYF. As DNA, the CDR3 is TGCGCCAGCAGGGACCTTAGCGGGAGTAAGGGAGAGACCCAGTACTTC. The chain joins TRBV5-1 to TRBJ2-5; the match to TRBD2 covers 9 bases. Germline assignment: CDR1 SGHRS and CDR2 YFSETQ. V trimming: 5 bases; J trimming: 4 bases; junction bases outside the gene matches: 12. The CDR3 has 16 amino acids.

This chain joins TRBV6-2 or TRBV6-3 and TRBJ2-7; possible D gene TRBD1, 6 bases. V was pared by 10 bases and J by 3 bases, with 13 bases between. CDR1 is MNHEY, CDR2 SVGEGT, per germline. The length of the CDR3 is 12 residues. This CDR3 reads CATTGYLYEQYF. CDR3 bases: TGTGCCACGACAGGATACCTCTACGAGCAGTACTTC.

This clonotype occurred a few times. V usage is TRBV7-6 and J usage is TRBJ2-3; 8 bases are a match to TRBD2. The CDR3 is 14 residues long. The germline V gene encodes CDR1 SGHVS and CDR2 FNYEAQ. With 5 bases clipped from V and 5 bases from J, the junction kept 6 bases outside the gene matches. CDR3 amino acids: CASSLFTSGDTQYF. DNA of the CDR3: TGTGCCAGCAGCCTTTTCACTAGCGGAGATACGCAGTATTTT.

The table lists this clonotype with a few counts. Being one base from a much bigger clone, this may be a read error. This rearrangement joins TRBV12-3 or TRBV12-4 to TRBJ2-6; D unresolved. CDR3 size: 14 residues. The CDR3 loop reads CASRLGSGANVLTF. The CDR3 DNA follows: TGTGCCAGCAGATTAGGCTCTGGGGCCAACGTCCTGACTTTC.

V gene TRBV12-3 or TRBV12-4 combines with J gene TRBJ2-5; D remains ambiguous. Deletions cut 7 bases from V and 4 bases from J, with 16 bases between. The CDR3 is 14 residues long. The DNA of the CDR3 is TGTGCCAGCACCACCCGCACTGGTCGAGAGACCCAGTACTTC. It yields the protein CASTTRTGRETQYF.

This chain connects TRBV19 to TRBJ1-2; 9 nucleotides agree with TRBD1. The CDR3 consists of 13 residues. V gave up 9 bases and J gave up 10 bases; unmatched junction bases: 12. Germline V gives CDR1 LNHDA, CDR2 SQIVND (reference sequence). In nucleotides, the CDR3 is TGTGCCAGCACCCCCGGGACAGGGAGCGACTACACCTTC. Translated, it gives CASTPGTGSDYTF.

The genes are TRBV15 and TRBJ2-6; 9 bases agree with TRBD1. Per the germline V gene, CDR1 is LNHNV and CDR2 is YYDKDF (reference sequence). The CDR3 is 15 amino acids. V dropped 5 bases and J dropped 8; count of bases not matched to a gene: 7. The CDR3 here is CATSLRTGETNVLTF. In DNA, the CDR3 is TGTGCCACCAGCCTACGGACAGGGGAGACCAACGTCCTGACTTTC.

The sample holds a few counts of this clonotype. CDR3 sequence: CASLRRHLQETQYF. The CDR3 DNA is TGTGCCAGCCTCCGGCGACATCTTCAAGAGACCCAGTACTTC. The gene calls are TRBV25-1 and TRBJ2-5; no firm D call. The V end was cut by 8 bases, the J end by 2 bases, with 15 bases between. CDR1 MGHDK and CDR2 SYGVNS come from the germline V gene. The CDR3 runs to 14 residues.

The rearrangement joins TRBV6-5 to TRBJ2-1; 11 nucleotides agree with TRBD1. The CDR3 extends over 16 amino acids. Germline loops: CDR1 MNHEY, CDR2 SVGAGI. V lost 2 bases to trimming and J lost 2 bases; unmatched junction nucleotides: 2. The CDR3 DNA reads TGTGCCAGCAGTTACAGGGGACAGGGGGCCTACAATGAGCAGTTCTTC. Translation gives CASSYRGQGAYNEQFF.

This rearrangement joins TRBV4-2 to TRBJ2-1; D is undetermined. Deletions cut 0 bases from V and 4 bases from J, with 13 bases between. There are 16 residues in the CDR3. Germline V gene lookup returns CDR1 LGHNA and CDR2 YNFKEQ. The CDR3 sequence: CASSQDWRTPYNEQFF. CDR3 nucleotide sequence: TGTGCCAGCAGCCAAGATTGGCGGACCCCATACAATGAGCAGTTCTTC.

This clonotype was seen more than once but under ten times. The chain links TRBV20-1 to TRBJ2-1, with D possibly TRBD2 on 5 matching bases. In germline, CDR1 is DFQATT, CDR2 SNEGSKA (reference sequence). The V end lost 2 bases, the J end lost 7 bases, and 21 bases lay between the germline ends. This CDR3 region has 16 residues. The CDR3, as DNA: TGCAGTGCTAGACCGACTACCACCCCCTTAGGGAATGAGCAGTTCTTC. Residues: CSARPTTTPLGNEQFF.

The chain has TRBV7-6 and TRBJ2-7, with 9 bases fitting TRBD2. This CDR3 spans 14 amino acids. V was pared by 7 bases and J by 2 bases, with 6 bases of the junction left unmatched. CDR1 and CDR2 from the germline V gene are SGHVS and FNYEAQ. The CDR3 DNA follows: TGTGCCAGCAACTCCGGACTAGCGCCCTACGAGCAGTACTTC. Protein sequence: CASNSGLAPYEQYF.

The J gene is TRBJ2-3, the V gene TRBV5-1; 9 bases fit TRBD1. Trimming removed 0 bases from V and 2 bases from J; junction bases left unmatched: 4. This CDR3 is built from 16 residues. Per germline, CDR1 SGHRS and CDR2 YFSETQ. The CDR3 loop reads CASSLEGQGHTDTQYF. DNA for the CDR3: TGCGCCAGCAGCTTGGAGGGACAGGGTCACACAGATACGCAGTATTTT.

The gene calls are TRBV18 and TRBJ2-7; D is undetermined. CDR1 KGHSH and CDR2 LQKENI come from the germline V gene. With 4 bases removed from V and 6 bases from J, the gap between germline ends came to 10 bases. CDR3 length: 12 amino acids. The CDR3 coding sequence is TGTGCCAGCTCACGCGCTGCCCGCGAGCAGTACTTC. Translating gives CASSRAAREQYF.

The chain uses TRBV9 and TRBJ1-1; 7 bases match TRBD1. The CDR3 covers 14 residues. V dropped 2 bases and J dropped 5; count of bases not matched to a gene: 6. CDR1 is SGDLS, CDR2 YYNGEE, per germline. The CDR3 nucleotides read TGTGCCAGCAGCGTCATAACAGGGGTAACTGAAGCTTTCTTT. This gives the protein CASSVITGVTEAFF.

This clonotype was seen more than once but under ten times. This chain links TRBV5-1 with TRBJ1-2; tentatively, D is TRBD1 (6 bases). The V end was cut by 0 bases, the J end by 7 bases, with 19 bases between. Germline V gene sequence: CDR1 SGHRS, CDR2 YFSETQ. The CDR3 consists of 16 residues. The CDR3 DNA reads TGCGCCAGCAGCTTGGCCCCACAGGGACGTGTGACTGGCTACACCTTC. The encoded protein is CASSLAPQGRVTGYTF.

This clonotype has ten or more counts. V usage is TRBV7-9 and J usage is TRBJ2-1; the match to TRBD1 covers 9 bases. Trimming at V came to 1 base and at J to 5 bases, leaving 3 bases not matched to a gene. This CDR3 region has 15 residues. CDR1 is SEHNR, CDR2 FQNEAQ, per germline (reference sequence). This chain's CDR3 is CASSLGWTGDNEQFF. Written as DNA, the CDR3 is TGTGCCAGCAGCTTAGGCTGGACAGGGGACAATGAGCAGTTCTTC. The full variable domain, its missing parts supplied by reference TRBV7-9 and TRBJ2-1, is DTGVSQNPRHKITKRGQNVTFRCDPISEHNRLYWYRQTLGQGPEFLTYFQNEAQLEKSRLLSDRFSAERPKGSFSTLEIQRTEQGDSAMYLCASSLGWTGDNEQFFGPGTRLTVL.

The rearrangement joins TRBV28 to TRBJ2-5; D may be TRBD1 (7 bases). The CDR3 spans 13 residues. The V end lost 8 bases, the J end lost 4 bases, and 14 bases lay between the germline ends. Germline V CDR1 and CDR2: MDHEN, SYDVKM. The CDR3 nucleotides are TGTGCCAGCGCGGGACAGAGGTCAGAGACCCAGTACTTC. Its translation: CASAGQRSETQYF.

The rearrangement links TRBV4-1 to TRBJ1-2; no definite D call. The CDR3 sequence is 12 residues long. The germline V and J ends were trimmed by 2 bases and 7 bases, with 8 bases remaining between them. Germline V gives CDR1 MGHRA, CDR2 YSYEKL. CDR3 loop: CASSQLRSGYTF. The CDR3 region has the DNA TGCGCCAGCAGCCAACTTCGTTCTGGCTACACCTTC.

Only a few counts were recorded for this clonotype. V gene TRBV7-6 combines with J gene TRBJ2-2; the D gene is possibly TRBD1 (6 bases). Germline V gives CDR1 SGHVS, CDR2 FNYEAQ. Trimming removed 5 bases at V and 1 base at J, with 14 bases between. This CDR3 spans 16 amino acids. CDR3 DNA: TGTGCCAGCAGCCCAGGACAGCCAGAGAACACCGGGGAGCTGTTTTTT. It is translated as CASSPGQPENTGELFF.

This clonotype was seen a handful of times. The chain links TRBV27 to TRBJ1-5; TRBD1 agrees at 7 bases. The CDR3 is made up of 14 amino acids. J was trimmed by 6 bases and V by 5 bases; bases with no gene match: 7. CDR1 and CDR2 (germline): MNHEY, SMNVEV (reference sequence). The CDR3 DNA reads TGTGCCAGCAGTCCCCGGGCAGGGGGTCAGCCCCAGCATTTT. It yields the protein CASSPRAGGQPQHF.

This clonotype occurred a few times. The V gene is TRBV5-6, the J gene TRBJ1-4, with D perhaps matching TRBD1 (6 bases). The V and J ends lost 1 base and 1 base respectively, with 8 bases between them. The CDR3 is made up of 15 amino acids. Germline assignment: CDR1 SGHDT and CDR2 YYEEEE. The CDR3 is CASSLLRGTNEKLFF. The CDR3 bases are TGTGCCAGCAGCTTGCTCAGGGGAACTAATGAAAAACTGTTTTTT. Looking up the rest from reference TRBV5-6 and TRBJ1-4 gives the full variable domain: DAGVTQSPTHLIKTRGQQVTLRCSPKSGHDTVSWYQQALGQGPQFIFQYYEEEERQRGNFPDRFSGHQFPNYSSELNVNALLLGDSALYLCASSLLRGTNEKLFFGSGTQLSVL.

As for this clonotype: This CDR3 fails to terminate in the conserved phenylalanine or tryptophan, so it likely reflects a read error. This chain links TRBV25-1 with TRBJ1-2; tentatively, D is TRBD1 (6 bases). This CDR3 is built from 14 residues. The germline CDR1 and CDR2 sequences are MGHDK and SYGVNS. V was clipped by 7 bases and J by 4 bases, with 16 bases between them. The CDR3 spells CASTMTGKGYGYTY. The CDR3 DNA reads as TGTGCCAGCACCATGACAGGAAAGGGCTATGGCTACACCTAC.